These 2 T cell receptor beta chains were sequenced from one sample in a study of human T cells and chemical hapten exposure. MiXCR, run by TCRdb on the RACE reads, gives a single entry per CDR3 protein. The profile shows 300,000 to 450,000 distinct CDR3 sequences, 4.8% of them singletons. Time point noted: patch test 1, 2 weeks after DPC sensitization. The treatment was: therapeutic diphenylcyclopropenone sensitization with weekly scalp DPC. This material consisted of whole blood, taken in connection with sensitization to the hapten diphenylcyclopropenone (DPC). The receptors were gathered from a woman aged 45 to 65 with alopecia areata. Some clones in this sample may be carry-over from other donors' samples.

Many counts were recorded for this clonotype. The rearrangement joins TRBV6-1 to TRBJ2-7; TRBD1 is a possible D gene (6 bases). Between the trimmed V and J ends, which lost 2 bases and 1 base, there was a span of 9 bases. Germline CDR1 and CDR2: MNHNS and SASEGT. The CDR3 is made up of 14 amino acids. CDR3 protein: CASSEWTASYEQYF. DNA for the CDR3: TGTGCCAGCAGTGAATGGACAGCTTCCTACGAGCAGTACTTC.

This clonotype has ten or more counts. The rearrangement links TRBV29-1 to TRBJ2-3; no clear D. The germline V gene encodes CDR1 SQVTM and CDR2 ANQGSEA. Trimming took 6 bases from V and 0 from J, leaving 13 bases between them. The CDR3 sequence is 14 residues long. CDR3 sequence (DNA): TGCAGCGTGACTGGCACTTCAAGCACAGATACGCAGTATTTT. Encoded protein: CSVTGTSSTDTQYF.